This entry lists 2 T cell receptor beta chains sequenced from one sample in a study of T cells after yellow fever vaccination. TCRdb recomputed calls from the 5' RACE reads with MiXCR, one row per CDR3 protein. The table lists some 260,000 distinct CDR3 sequences, roughly 5.6% of them singletons. The sequencing used CD4+ T cells sorted from PBMCs, collected on the day of the yellow fever booster vaccination. These receptors came from a man between 18 and 29 years old who received the YFV17D yellow fever vaccine.

This clonotype appeared a few times. V gene TRBV5-5 combines with J gene TRBJ2-7; 9 bases align to TRBD1. CDR1 is SGHKS, CDR2 YYEKEE, per germline (reference sequence). CDR3 length: 14 residues. J gave up 5 bases and V 4 bases, and 7 bases lay outside the gene matches. CDR3 nucleotides: TGTGCCAGCAGCCGGAACAGGGGGCGCGACGAGCAGTACTTC. Translated, it gives CASSRNRGRDEQYF.

This clonotype was counted many times. The chain uses TRBV5-5 and TRBJ1-1; D may be TRBD1 (5 bases). Per germline, CDR1 SGHKS and CDR2 YYEKEE (reference sequence). V was cut by 0 bases and J by 4 bases, with 13 bases left in between. The length of the CDR3 is 15 residues. The CDR3 bases are TGTGCCAGCAGCTTGGCTAGGCAGGGTACCACTGAAGCTTTCTTT. This codes for CASSLARQGTTEAFF. Full variable domain (missing parts from reference TRBV5-5 and TRBJ1-1): DAGVTQSPTHLIKTRGQQVTLRCSPISGHKSVSWYQQVLGQGPQFIFQYYEKEERGRGNFPDRFSARQFPNYSSELNVNALLLGDSALYLCASSLARQGTTEAFFGQGTRLTVV.